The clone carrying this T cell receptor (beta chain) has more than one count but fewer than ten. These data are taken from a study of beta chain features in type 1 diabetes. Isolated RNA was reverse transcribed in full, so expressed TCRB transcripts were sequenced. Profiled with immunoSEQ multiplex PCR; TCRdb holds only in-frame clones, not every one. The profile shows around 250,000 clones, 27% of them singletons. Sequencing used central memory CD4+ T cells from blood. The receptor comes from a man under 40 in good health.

As DNA, the CDR3 is TGTGCCAGCAGTGGACAGGGATTGGGGACTGAAGCTTTCTTT. As protein: CASSGQGLGTEAFF. The chain is built from TRBV6-1 and TRBJ1-1, with 7 bases lining up with TRBD1. Germline CDR1 is MNHNS and CDR2 is SASEGT. This CDR3 is built from 14 residues. The ends lost 4 bases at V and 5 bases at J; junction bases unmatched: 7.